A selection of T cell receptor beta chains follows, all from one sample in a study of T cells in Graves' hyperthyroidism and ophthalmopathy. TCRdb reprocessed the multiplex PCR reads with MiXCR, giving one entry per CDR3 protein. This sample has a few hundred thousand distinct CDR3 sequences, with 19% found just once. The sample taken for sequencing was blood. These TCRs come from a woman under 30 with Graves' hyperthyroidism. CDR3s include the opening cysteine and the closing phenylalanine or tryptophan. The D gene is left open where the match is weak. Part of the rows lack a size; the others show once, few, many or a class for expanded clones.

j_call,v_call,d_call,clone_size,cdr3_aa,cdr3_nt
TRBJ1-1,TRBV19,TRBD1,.,CASTHGTGTEAFF,TGTGCCAGTACCCACGGGACAGGGACTGAAGCTTTCTTT
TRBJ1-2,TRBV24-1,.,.,CATSPGPDVSYGYTF,TGTGCCACCAGTCCCGGACCGGACGTGTCCTATGGCTACACCTTC
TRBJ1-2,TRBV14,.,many,CASSLGTSLAGGYTF,TGTGCCAGCAGCCTTGGGACTTCCCTCGCAGGTGGCTACACCTTC
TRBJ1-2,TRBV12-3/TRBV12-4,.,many,CASSPRGDQSSYGYTF,TGTGCCAGCAGCCCGCGGGGGGATCAATCCAGCTATGGCTACACCTTC
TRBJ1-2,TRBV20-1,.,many,CSARDLAGPGYTF,TGCAGTGCTAGAGATCTTGCGGGGCCCGGCTACACCTTC
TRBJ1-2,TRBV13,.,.,CASSLAINYGYTF,TGTGCCAGCAGCTTGGCGATCAACTATGGCTACACCTTC
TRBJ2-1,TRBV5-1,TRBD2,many,CASSLAGGGTYNEQFF,TGCGCCAGCAGCTTGGCGGGCGGGGGGACCTACAATGAGCAGTTCTTC
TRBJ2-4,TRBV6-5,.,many,CASSYSGGGKNIQYF,TGTGCCAGCAGTTATTCAGGGGGAGGCAAAAACATTCAGTACTTC
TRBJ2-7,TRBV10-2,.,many,CASSIGGRREQYF,TGCGCCAGCAGTATTGGAGGGCGCCGGGAGCAGTACTTC
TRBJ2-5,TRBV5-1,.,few,CASSLARVTRQETQYF,TGCGCCAGCAGCTTGGCCAGGGTGACTCGCCAAGAGACCCAGTACTTC
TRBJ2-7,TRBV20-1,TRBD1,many,CSVNRGIYEQYF,TGCAGTGTCAACAGGGGGATCTACGAGCAGTACTTC
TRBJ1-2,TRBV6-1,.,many,CASSPGGVRGYTF,TGTGCCAGCAGTCCAGGAGGGGTGCGAGGCTACACCTTC
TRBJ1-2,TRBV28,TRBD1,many,CASSFPGGSNYGYTF,TGTGCCAGCAGTTTCCCAGGGGGCTCTAACTATGGCTACACCTTC
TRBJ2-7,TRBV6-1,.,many,CASSEGAEGYSEQYF,TGTGCCAGCAGTGAAGGGGCGGAGGGATACTCCGAGCAGTACTTC
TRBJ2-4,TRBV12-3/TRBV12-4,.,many,CASTPTTGVNIRYF,TGTGCCAGCACCCCGACTACCGGTGTTAACATTCGGTACTTC
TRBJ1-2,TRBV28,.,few,CASSLPGEGNYGYTF,TGTGCCAGCAGTTTACCGGGTGAGGGGAACTATGGCTACACCTTC
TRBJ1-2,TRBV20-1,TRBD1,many,CSARNPGTEYGYTF,TGCAGTGCTAGAAATCCCGGGACAGAATATGGCTACACCTTC